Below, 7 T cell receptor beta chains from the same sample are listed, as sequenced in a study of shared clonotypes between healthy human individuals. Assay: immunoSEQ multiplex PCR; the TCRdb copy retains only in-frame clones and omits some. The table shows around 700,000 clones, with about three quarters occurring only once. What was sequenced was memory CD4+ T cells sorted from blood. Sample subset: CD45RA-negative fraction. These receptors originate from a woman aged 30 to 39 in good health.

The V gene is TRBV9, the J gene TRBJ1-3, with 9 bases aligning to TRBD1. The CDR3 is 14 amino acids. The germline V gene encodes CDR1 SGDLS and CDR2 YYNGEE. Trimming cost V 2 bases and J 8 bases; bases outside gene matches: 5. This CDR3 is CASSVRDRVDTIYF. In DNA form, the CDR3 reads TGTGCCAGCAGCGTCCGGGACAGGGTGGACACCATATATTTT.

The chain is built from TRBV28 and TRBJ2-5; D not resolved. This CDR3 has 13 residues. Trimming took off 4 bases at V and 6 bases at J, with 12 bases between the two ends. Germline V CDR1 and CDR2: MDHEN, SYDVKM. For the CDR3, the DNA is TGTGCCAGCAGTTGGCCGACGTTGAAGACCCAGTACTTC. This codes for CASSWPTLKTQYF.

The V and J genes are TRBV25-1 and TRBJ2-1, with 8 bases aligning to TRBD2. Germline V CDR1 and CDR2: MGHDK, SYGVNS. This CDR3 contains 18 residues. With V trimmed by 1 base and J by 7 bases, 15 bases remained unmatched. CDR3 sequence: CASSESTHRSGMGNEQFF. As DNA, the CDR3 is TGTGCCAGCAGTGAATCGACTCACCGTAGCGGGATGGGAAATGAGCAGTTCTTC.

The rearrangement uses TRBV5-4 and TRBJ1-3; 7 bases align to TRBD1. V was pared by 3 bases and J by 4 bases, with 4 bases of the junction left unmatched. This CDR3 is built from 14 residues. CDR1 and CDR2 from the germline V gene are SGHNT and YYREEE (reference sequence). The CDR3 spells CASSSGQAGNTIYF. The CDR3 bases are TGTGCCAGCAGCTCCGGACAGGCAGGAAACACCATATATTTT.

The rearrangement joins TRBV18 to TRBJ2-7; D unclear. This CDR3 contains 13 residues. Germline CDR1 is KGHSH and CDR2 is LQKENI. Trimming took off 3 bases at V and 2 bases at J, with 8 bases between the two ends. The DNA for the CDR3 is TGTGCCAGCTCACCCCAGCGCGCCTACGAGCAGTACTTC. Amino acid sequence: CASSPQRAYEQYF. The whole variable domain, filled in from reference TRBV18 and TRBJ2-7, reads NAGVMQNPRHLVRRRGQEARLRCSPMKGHSHVYWYRQLPEEGLKFMVYLQKENIIDESGMPKERFSAEFPKEGPSILRIQQVVRGDSAAYFCASSPQRAYEQYFGPGTRLTVT.

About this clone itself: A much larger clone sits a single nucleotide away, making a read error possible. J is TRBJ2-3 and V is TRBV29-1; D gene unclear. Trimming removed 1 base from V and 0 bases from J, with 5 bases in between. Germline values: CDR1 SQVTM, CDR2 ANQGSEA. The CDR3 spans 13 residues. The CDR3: CSVEAPSTDTQYF. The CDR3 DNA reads TGCAGCGTTGAAGCTCCTAGCACAGATACGCAGTATTTT.

The CDR3 loop is CASSPLGFSGANVLTF. The CDR3 nucleotides read TGTGCCAGCAGCCCCCTAGGATTCTCTGGGGCCAACGTCCTGACTTTC. J is TRBJ2-6 and V is TRBV7-2; D is ambiguous. V was trimmed by 5 bases and J by 0 bases, leaving 11 bases between them. This CDR3 comprises 16 residues. Per the germline V gene, CDR1 is SGHTA and CDR2 is FQGNSA.